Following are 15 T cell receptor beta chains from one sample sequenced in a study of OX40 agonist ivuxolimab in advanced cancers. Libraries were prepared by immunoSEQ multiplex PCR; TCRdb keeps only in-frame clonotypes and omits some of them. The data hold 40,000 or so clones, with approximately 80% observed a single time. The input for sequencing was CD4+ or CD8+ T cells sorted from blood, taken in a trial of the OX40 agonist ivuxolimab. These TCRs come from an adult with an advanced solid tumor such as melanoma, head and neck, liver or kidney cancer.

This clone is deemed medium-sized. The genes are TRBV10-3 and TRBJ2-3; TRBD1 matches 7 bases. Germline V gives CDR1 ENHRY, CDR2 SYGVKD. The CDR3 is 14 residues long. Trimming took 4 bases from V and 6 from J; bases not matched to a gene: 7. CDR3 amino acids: CAISGTGTVDTQYF. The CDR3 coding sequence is TGTGCCATCAGTGGTACCGGGACAGTCGATACGCAGTATTTT.

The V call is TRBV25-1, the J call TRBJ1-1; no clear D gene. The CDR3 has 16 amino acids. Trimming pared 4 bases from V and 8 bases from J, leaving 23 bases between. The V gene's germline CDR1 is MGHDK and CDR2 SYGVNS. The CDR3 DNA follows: TGTGCCAGCAGTGCCCATCGGGCACAGAATCCCAACGAAGCTTTCTTT. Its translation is CASSAHRAQNPNEAFF.

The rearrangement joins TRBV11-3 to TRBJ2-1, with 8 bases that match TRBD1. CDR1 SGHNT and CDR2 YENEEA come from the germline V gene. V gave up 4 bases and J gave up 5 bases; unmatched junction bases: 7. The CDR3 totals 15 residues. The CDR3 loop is CASSSKTGADNEQFF. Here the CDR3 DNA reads TGTGCCAGCAGCTCGAAGACAGGGGCGGACAATGAGCAGTTCTTC.

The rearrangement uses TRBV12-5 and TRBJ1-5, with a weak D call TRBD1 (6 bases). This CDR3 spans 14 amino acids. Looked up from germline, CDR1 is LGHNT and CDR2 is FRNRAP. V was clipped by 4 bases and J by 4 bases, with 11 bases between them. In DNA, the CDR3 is TGTGCTAGTGGTTGGGGGACACTTAATCAGCCCCAGCATTTT. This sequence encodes CASGWGTLNQPQHF. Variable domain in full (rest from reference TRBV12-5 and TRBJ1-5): DARVTQTPRHKVTEMGQEVTMRCQPILGHNTVFWYRQTMMQGLELLAYFRNRAPLDDSGMPKDRFSAEMPDATLATLKIQPSEPRDSAVYFCASGWGTLNQPQHFGDGTRLSIL.

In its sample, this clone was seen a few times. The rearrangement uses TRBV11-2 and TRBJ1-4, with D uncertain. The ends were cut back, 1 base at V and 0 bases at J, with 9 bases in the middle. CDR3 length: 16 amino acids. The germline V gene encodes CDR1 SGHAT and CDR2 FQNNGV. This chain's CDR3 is CASSLGQLATNEKLFF. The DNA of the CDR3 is TGTGCCAGCAGCTTAGGTCAGCTTGCAACTAATGAAAAACTGTTTTTT.

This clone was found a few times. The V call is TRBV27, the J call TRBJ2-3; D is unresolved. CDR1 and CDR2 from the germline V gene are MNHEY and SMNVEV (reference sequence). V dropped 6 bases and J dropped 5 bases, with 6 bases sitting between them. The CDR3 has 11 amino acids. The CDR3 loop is CASSRLDTQYF. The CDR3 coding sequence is TGTGCCAGCAGCCGACTAGATACGCAGTATTTT.

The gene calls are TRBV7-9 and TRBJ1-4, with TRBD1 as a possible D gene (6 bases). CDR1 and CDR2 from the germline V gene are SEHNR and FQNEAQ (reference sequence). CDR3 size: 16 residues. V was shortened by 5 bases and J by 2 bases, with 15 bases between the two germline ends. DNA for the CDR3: TGTGCCAGCAGCCCTGGACAGACTGGTACTAATGAAAAACTGTTTTTT. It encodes CASSPGQTGTNEKLFF.

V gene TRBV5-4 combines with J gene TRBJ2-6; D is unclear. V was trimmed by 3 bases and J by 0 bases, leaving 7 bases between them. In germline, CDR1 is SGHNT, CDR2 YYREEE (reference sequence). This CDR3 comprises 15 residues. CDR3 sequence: CASSSQTSGANVLTF. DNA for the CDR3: TGTGCCAGCAGCTCACAGACCTCTGGGGCCAACGTCCTGACTTTC.

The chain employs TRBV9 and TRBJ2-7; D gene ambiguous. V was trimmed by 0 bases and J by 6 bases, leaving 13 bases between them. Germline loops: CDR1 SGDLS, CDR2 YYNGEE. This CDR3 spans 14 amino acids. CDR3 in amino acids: CASSVGLEVREQYF. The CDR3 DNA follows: TGTGCCAGCAGCGTAGGCCTAGAGGTGCGCGAGCAGTACTTC.

This CDR3 reads CASNPGGNYGYTF. As DNA, the CDR3 is TGTGCCAGCAATCCAGGGGGGAACTATGGCTACACCTTC. The V and J genes are TRBV7-8 and TRBJ1-2; 7 bases line up with TRBD1. V lost 7 bases to trimming and J lost 2 bases; unmatched junction nucleotides: 4. Germline V gene data show CDR1 as SGHVS and CDR2 as FQNEAQ. The CDR3 consists of 13 residues.

CDR3 loop: CASSLVRTTYEQYF. In nucleotides, the CDR3 is TGTGCCAGCAGCTTAGTCCGTACGACCTACGAGCAGTACTTC. The chain employs TRBV11-2 and TRBJ2-7; D is unclear. Trimming took off 1 base at V and 2 bases at J, with 9 bases between the two ends. Germline V gene data show CDR1 as SGHAT and CDR2 as FQNNGV. The CDR3 has 14 residues.

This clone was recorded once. CDR3 in amino acids: CASSLGGRVQETQYF. DNA of the CDR3: TGTGCCAGCAGCTTAGGGGGTCGGGTACAAGAGACCCAGTACTTC. This chain joins TRBV7-2 and TRBJ2-5; D is unclear. The V gene lost 1 base and the J gene lost 2 bases, with 11 bases spanning the gap. CDR3 length: 15 residues. Germline-derived CDR1 and CDR2 are SGHTA and FQGNSA.

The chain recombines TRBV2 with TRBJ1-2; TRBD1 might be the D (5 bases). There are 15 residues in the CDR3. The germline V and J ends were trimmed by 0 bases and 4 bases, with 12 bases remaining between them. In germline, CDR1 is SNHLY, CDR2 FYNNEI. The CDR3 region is CASSEARSGGYGYTF. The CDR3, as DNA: TGTGCCAGCAGTGAAGCGCGTTCGGGGGGCTATGGCTACACCTTC.

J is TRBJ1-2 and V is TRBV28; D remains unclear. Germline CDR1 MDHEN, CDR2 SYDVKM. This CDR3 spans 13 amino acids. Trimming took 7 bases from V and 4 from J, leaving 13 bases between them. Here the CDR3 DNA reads TGTGCCAGCACCGTTGGAGGCCGCTATGGCTACACCTTC. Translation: CASTVGGRYGYTF.

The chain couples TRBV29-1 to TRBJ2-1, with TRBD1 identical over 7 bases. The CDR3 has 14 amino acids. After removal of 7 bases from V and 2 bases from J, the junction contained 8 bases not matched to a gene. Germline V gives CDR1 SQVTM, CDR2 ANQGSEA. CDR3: CSGRQGSTYNEQFF. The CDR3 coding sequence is TGCAGCGGTAGACAGGGTAGCACCTACAATGAGCAGTTCTTC.